Listed below are T cell receptor beta chains from one sample, sequenced in a study of CD8+ T cells in alopecia areata. TCRdb's table, derived via immunoSEQ multiplex PCR, lists solely in-frame clones and lacks some. Of roughly 120,000 clones listed, roughly two fifths were seen once; the top ten hold 3% to 3.5%. The sequenced sample was CD4+ T cells sorted from blood. All receptors come from a human donor with alopecia areata. CDR3s include the opening cysteine and the closing phenylalanine or tryptophan. A D gene is named only where the DNA matches it firmly. Part of the rows lack a size; the others show once, few, many or a class for expanded clones.

CDR3 length: 11; clone size: once; D gene: .; V gene: TRBV20-1; J gene: TRBJ2-3; CDR3 DNA: TGCAGTGCCCAATCGGCCGATACGCAGTATTTT; CDR3 protein: CSAQSADTQYF
CDR3 length: 14; clone size: few; D gene: .; V gene: TRBV29-1; J gene: TRBJ1-6; CDR3 DNA: TGCAGCGTCAGAGTGGCCGACGGTAATTCACCCCTCCACTTT; CDR3 protein: CSVRVADGNSPLHF
CDR3 length: 13; clone size: once; D gene: TRBD1; V gene: TRBV15; J gene: TRBJ1-6; CDR3 DNA: TGTGCCACCAGCCGACAGGGGGATTCACCCCTCCACTTT; CDR3 protein: CATSRQGDSPLHF
CDR3 length: 13; clone size: .; D gene: .; V gene: TRBV29-1; J gene: TRBJ1-5; CDR3 DNA: TGCAGCGTTGCGGGGGCAGGCAATCAGCCCCAGCATTTT; CDR3 protein: CSVAGAGNQPQHF
CDR3 length: 16; clone size: few; D gene: .; V gene: TRBV5-1; J gene: TRBJ1-1; CDR3 DNA: TGCGCCAGCAGCTTGGTGGCAGCCTGGGGGAGCACTGAAGCTTTCTTT; CDR3 protein: CASSLVAAWGSTEAFF
CDR3 length: 16; clone size: .; D gene: TRBD1; V gene: TRBV28; J gene: TRBJ2-3; CDR3 DNA: TGTGCCAGCAGCTCACCCCCGGGACAGGCGTCAGATACGCAGTATTTT; CDR3 protein: CASSSPPGQASDTQYF
CDR3 length: 13; clone size: .; D gene: .; V gene: TRBV13; J gene: TRBJ1-2; CDR3 DNA: TGTGCCAGCAGCCCCCGACAGTCCTATGGCTACACCTTC; CDR3 protein: CASSPRQSYGYTF
CDR3 length: 13; clone size: .; D gene: .; V gene: TRBV30; J gene: TRBJ1-1; CDR3 DNA: TGTGCCTACCTCCCAGTTCGTAGAGCTGAAGCTTTCTTT; CDR3 protein: CAYLPVRRAEAFF
CDR3 length: 15; clone size: few; D gene: TRBD1; V gene: TRBV7-9; J gene: TRBJ2-2; CDR3 DNA: TGTGCCAGCAGCTCCTGGACAGGGGCTGGCGGGGAGCTGTTTTTT; CDR3 protein: CASSSWTGAGGELFF
CDR3 length: 13; clone size: few; D gene: .; V gene: TRBV7-2; J gene: TRBJ1-2; CDR3 DNA: TGTGCCAGCACCCCTGGCAGAAACTATGGCTACACCTTC; CDR3 protein: CASTPGRNYGYTF
CDR3 length: 15; clone size: few; D gene: .; V gene: TRBV7-3; J gene: TRBJ1-6; CDR3 DNA: TGTGCCAGCAGCTTAAGCGGACAGTATAATTCACCCCTCCACTTT; CDR3 protein: CASSLSGQYNSPLHF
CDR3 length: 14; clone size: .; D gene: TRBD1; V gene: TRBV7-2; J gene: TRBJ1-2; CDR3 DNA: TGTGCCAGCACCCCCGGTGGGACAGCCTATGGCTACACCTTC; CDR3 protein: CASTPGGTAYGYTF
CDR3 length: 13; clone size: .; D gene: .; V gene: TRBV5-1; J gene: TRBJ1-1; CDR3 DNA: TGCGCCAGCAGGCCCCAGGAAAGGACTGAAGCTTTCTTT; CDR3 protein: CASRPQERTEAFF
CDR3 length: 12; clone size: .; D gene: .; V gene: TRBV30; J gene: TRBJ1-1; CDR3 DNA: TGTGCCTGGTTAAGGGGAAACACTGAAGCTTTCTTT; CDR3 protein: CAWLRGNTEAFF
CDR3 length: 14; clone size: .; D gene: .; V gene: TRBV6-4; J gene: TRBJ2-2; CDR3 DNA: TGTGCCAGCCGAGTACAAACCAACACCGGGGAGCTGTTTTTT; CDR3 protein: CASRVQTNTGELFF
CDR3 length: 15; clone size: .; D gene: TRBD1; V gene: TRBV2; J gene: TRBJ1-5; CDR3 DNA: TGTGCCAGCAGGCGGGACAGGGTAGGCAATCAGCCCCAGCATTTT; CDR3 protein: CASRRDRVGNQPQHF
CDR3 length: 13; clone size: few; D gene: TRBD1; V gene: TRBV7-2; J gene: TRBJ1-2; CDR3 DNA: TGTGCCAGCAGCCGTACAGGGGGCGACGGCTACACCTTC; CDR3 protein: CASSRTGGDGYTF
CDR3 length: 14; clone size: .; D gene: .; V gene: TRBV29-1; J gene: TRBJ1-5; CDR3 DNA: TGCAGCGTTGAAGGGCAGGCAAGCAATCAGCCCCAGCATTTT; CDR3 protein: CSVEGQASNQPQHF
CDR3 length: 14; clone size: .; D gene: .; V gene: TRBV6-5; J gene: TRBJ1-3; CDR3 DNA: TGTGCCAGCAGTTACCCAGGGGCTGGAAACACCATATATTTT; CDR3 protein: CASSYPGAGNTIYF
CDR3 length: 11; clone size: .; D gene: .; V gene: TRBV30; J gene: TRBJ1-2; CDR3 DNA: TGTGCCTGGAGTGTACTAACCCTCTACACCTTC; CDR3 protein: CAWSVLTLYTF